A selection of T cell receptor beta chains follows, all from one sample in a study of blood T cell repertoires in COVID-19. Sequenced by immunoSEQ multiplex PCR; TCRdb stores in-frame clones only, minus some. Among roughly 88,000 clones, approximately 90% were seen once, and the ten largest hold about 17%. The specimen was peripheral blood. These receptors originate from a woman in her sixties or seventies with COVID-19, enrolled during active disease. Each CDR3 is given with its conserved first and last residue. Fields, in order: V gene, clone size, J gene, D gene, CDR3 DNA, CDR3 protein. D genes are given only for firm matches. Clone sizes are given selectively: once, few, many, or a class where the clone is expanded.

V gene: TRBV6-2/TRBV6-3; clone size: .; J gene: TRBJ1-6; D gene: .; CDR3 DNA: TGTGCCACCAGACCTGGGGAGACAGGATCACCCCTCCACTTT; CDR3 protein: CATRPGETGSPLHF
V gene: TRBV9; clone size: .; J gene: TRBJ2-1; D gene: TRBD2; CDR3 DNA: TGTGCCAGCAGCGAAGTAGCGGGGGCCTACAATGAGCAGTTCTTC; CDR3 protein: CASSEVAGAYNEQFF
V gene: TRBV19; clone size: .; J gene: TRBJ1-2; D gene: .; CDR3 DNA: TGTGCCAGTAGTAGGGCGGGGGCTGATGGCTACACCTTC; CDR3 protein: CASSRAGADGYTF
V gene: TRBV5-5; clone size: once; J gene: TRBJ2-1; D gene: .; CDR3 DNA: TGTGCCAGCAGCTTACAGGGTTCCTACAATGAGCAGTTCTTC; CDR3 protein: CASSLQGSYNEQFF
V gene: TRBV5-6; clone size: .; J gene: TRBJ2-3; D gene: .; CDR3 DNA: TGTGCCAGCAGCCCGAGCGGCTCCAAGCAGTATTTT; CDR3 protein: CASSPSGSKQYF
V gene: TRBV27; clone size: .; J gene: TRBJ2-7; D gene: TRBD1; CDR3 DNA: TGTGCCAGCAGTTGGACCGGGACAGGCGACGAGCAGTACTTC; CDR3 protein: CASSWTGTGDEQYF
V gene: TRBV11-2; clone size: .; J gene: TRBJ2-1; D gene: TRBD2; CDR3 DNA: TGTGCCAGCAGCCTTAGCGGGGGCTCCTACAATGAGCAGTTCTTC; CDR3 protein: CASSLSGGSYNEQFF
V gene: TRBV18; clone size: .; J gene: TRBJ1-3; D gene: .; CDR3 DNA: TGTGCCAGCTCACCAGGCCCAGGCTCTGGAAACACCATATATTTT; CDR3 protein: CASSPGPGSGNTIYF
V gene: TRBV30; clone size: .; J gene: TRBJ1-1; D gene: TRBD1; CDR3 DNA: TGTGCCTGGAGTGGACAGGGGAACACTGAAGCTTTCTTT; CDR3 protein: CAWSGQGNTEAFF
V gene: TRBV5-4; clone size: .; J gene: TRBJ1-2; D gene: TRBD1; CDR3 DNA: TGTGCCAGCAGCGAACACAGGGGGCTAATTGGCTACACCTTC; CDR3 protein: CASSEHRGLIGYTF
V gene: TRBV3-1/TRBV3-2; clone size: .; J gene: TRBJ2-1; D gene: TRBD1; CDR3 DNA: TGTGCCAGCAGCCAAGACAGGGGGCAGGTTGAGCAGTTCTTC; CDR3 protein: CASSQDRGQVEQFF
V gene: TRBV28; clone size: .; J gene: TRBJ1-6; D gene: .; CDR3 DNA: TGTGCCAGCGGGACACCAGGTTCACCCCTCCACTTT; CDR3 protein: CASGTPGSPLHF
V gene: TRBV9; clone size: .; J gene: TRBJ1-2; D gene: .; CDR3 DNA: TGTGCCAGCAGCGTAGCCACGGGAGATGGCTACACCTTC; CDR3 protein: CASSVATGDGYTF
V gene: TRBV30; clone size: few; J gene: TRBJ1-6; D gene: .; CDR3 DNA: TGTGCCTGGAGTAACCACAGGGATTCACCCCTCCACTTT; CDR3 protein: CAWSNHRDSPLHF
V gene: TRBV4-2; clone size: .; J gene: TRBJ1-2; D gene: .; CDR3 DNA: TGTGCCAGCAGCCACGCCGGGGAGTCCTCATATGGCTACACCTTC; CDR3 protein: CASSHAGESSYGYTF
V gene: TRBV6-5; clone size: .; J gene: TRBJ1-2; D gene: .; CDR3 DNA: TGTGCCAGCAGACCGGACAGTTCTGGCTACACCTTC; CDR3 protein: CASRPDSSGYTF
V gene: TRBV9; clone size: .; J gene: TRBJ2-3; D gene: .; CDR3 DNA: TGTGCCAGCAGCGTAGCGGGTAGCACAGATACGCAGTATTTT; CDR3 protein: CASSVAGSTDTQYF
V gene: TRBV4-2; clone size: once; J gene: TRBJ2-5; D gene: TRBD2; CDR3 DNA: TGTGCCAGCAGCCCGGGGACTAGCGGGGGGGCGGGTGAGACCCAGTACTTC; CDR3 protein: CASSPGTSGGAGETQYF
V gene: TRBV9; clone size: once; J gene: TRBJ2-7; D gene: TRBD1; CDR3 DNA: TGTGCCAGCAGCACGTCCGGGACAGGGTCCTACGAGCAGTACTTC; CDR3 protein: CASSTSGTGSYEQYF
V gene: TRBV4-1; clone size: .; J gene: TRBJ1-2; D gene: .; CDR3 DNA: TGCGCCAGCAGCCAGGTTCGGGGGGATAGAAGCCATGGCTACACCTTC; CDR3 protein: CASSQVRGDRSHGYTF